This T cell receptor beta chain was identified during a study of blood T cell repertoires in COVID-19. Study at large: Acute and convalescent COVID-19 specimens originated in the United States, Italy and Spain. PBMCs, B-cell-depleted T cells, or T cells provided the cDNA or gDNA that made up the material.

Data came from immunoSEQ multiplex PCR; TCRdb stores just in-frame clones and leaves some out. Here the sample spans fewer than 400,000 clones, approximately 87% being singletons. Which cohort a participant joined came from the clinical history participants gave. Each recovered donor of Cohort 3 presented with two negative PCRs, clearance, or symptom resolution. The trim removed 3 bases at V and 4 bases at J, leaving 4 bases unmatched. The CDR3 has 14 amino acids. Germline CDR1 and CDR2: DFQATT and SNEGSKA (reference sequence). This TCR was recovered from a woman aged 45-60 years who had recovered from COVID-19. Sequencing used PBMCs or T cells enriched from blood (not recorded which). The J gene is TRBJ2-5, the V gene TRBV20-1, with 11 bases matching TRBD1. CDR3 nucleotides: TGCAGTGCTAGTCGGGGACAGGGGGTAGAGACCCAGTACTTC. As protein: CSASRGQGVETQYF.